Included here is one TCR beta chain sequence, with context. This CDR3 comprises 15 residues. Germline assignment: CDR1 SEHNR and CDR2 FQNEAQ (reference sequence). V trimming: 2 bases; J trimming: 7 bases; junction bases outside the gene matches: 7. This record comes from a study of PD-L1 blockade in urothelial cancer. Study overall: Blood was subjected to analysis at 3 weeks (second dose) and 6 weeks following treatment start.

The assay was immunoSEQ multiplex PCR, and TCRdb's table has in-frame clones only and misses some. This sample has 85,000 to 90,000 clones, with approximately 88% found just once. The time point here: pretreatment peripheral blood. The sequence was collected from a woman at least 80 years old with urothelial cancer. Sequenced here: PBMCs, sampled around atezolizumab (anti-PD-L1) treatment. The chain combines TRBV7-9 with TRBJ1-2; 10 bases fit TRBD1. The DNA of the CDR3 is TGTGCCAGCAGCTTAAATTCGGGACAGGGGACTGGCTACACCTTC. Translation gives CASSLNSGQGTGYTF.